This T cell receptor beta chain comes out of a study of T cells after posttransplantation cyclophosphamide. Study-level results: After PTCy, TRB diversity resembled that of CNI/methotrexate controls. Donor CD8+ memory clones often dominated recipient blood repertoires at later times. Tissue-infiltrating T cells from skin or gut overlapped little with blood T cells.

Assay: immunoSEQ multiplex PCR; the TCRdb copy retains only in-frame clones and omits some. The sample lists around 10,000 clones; 98% were seen once. Germline CDR1 and CDR2: SGHVS and FQNEAQ. The CDR3 runs 15 residues. V was pared by 5 bases and J by 3 bases, with 14 bases between. As concerns this clone: The antigen remains undetermined.

Cells defined as naive were viable CD3+CD4+ or CD3+CD8+ and CCR7+CD45RA+CD45RO-CD95-CD27+CD28+. The receptor's source is a woman in her sixties or seventies in good health, CMV-negative, and a related stem cell transplant donor. Sequencing used naive CD4+ T cells sorted from PBMCs. This rearrangement joins TRBV7-8 to TRBJ2-1; D is possibly TRBD1 (6 bases). CDR3 DNA: TGTGCCAGCAGCCGGCGGACAGCCAACTACAATGAGCAGTTCTTC. This translates into CASSRRTANYNEQFF.